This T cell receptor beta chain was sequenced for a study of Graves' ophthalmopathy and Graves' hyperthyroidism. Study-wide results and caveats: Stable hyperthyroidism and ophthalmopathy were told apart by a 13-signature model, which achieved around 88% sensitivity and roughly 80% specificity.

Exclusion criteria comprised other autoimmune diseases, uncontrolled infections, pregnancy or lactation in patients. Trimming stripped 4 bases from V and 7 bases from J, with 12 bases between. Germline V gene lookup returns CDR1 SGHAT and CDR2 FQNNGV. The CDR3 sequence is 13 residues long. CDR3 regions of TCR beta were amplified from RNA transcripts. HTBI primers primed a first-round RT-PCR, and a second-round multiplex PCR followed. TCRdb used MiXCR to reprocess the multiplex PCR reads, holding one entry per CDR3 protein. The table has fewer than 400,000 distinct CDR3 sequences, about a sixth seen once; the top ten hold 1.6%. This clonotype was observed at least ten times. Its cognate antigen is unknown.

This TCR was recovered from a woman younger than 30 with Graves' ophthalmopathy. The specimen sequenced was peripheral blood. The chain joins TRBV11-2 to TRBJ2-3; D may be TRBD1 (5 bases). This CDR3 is CASSSTVRNTQYF. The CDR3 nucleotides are TGTGCCAGCAGCTCGACAGTTAGAAATACGCAGTATTTT.